These T cell receptor beta chains were read from a single sample in a study of CD8 T cells in ankylosing spondylitis. TCRdb itself ran the 5' RACE reads through MiXCR, one entry per CDR3 protein. The table has fewer than 400,000 distinct CDR3 sequences, 6.5% to 10% seen once. The material sequenced was blood, either unsorted or a sorted T cell fraction (not recorded which). All receptors derive from a male donor with ankylosing spondylitis. CDR3s include the opening cysteine and the closing phenylalanine or tryptophan. Each record gives: V gene, clone size, J gene, D gene, CDR3 protein, CDR3 DNA. A D gene is named only where the DNA matches it firmly. Only some rows state a clone size, as once, few, many or a class for expanded clones.

V: TRBV6-2/TRBV6-3
size: .
J: TRBJ1-6
D: TRBD1
CDR3: CASSYGSRTGMRYNSPLHF
DNA: TGTGCCAGCAGTTACGGCTCCAGGACAGGGATGCGCTATAATTCACCCCTCCACTTT

V: TRBV10-3
size: .
J: TRBJ1-4
D: TRBD1
CDR3: CAISEGRGPSNEKLFF
DNA: TGTGCCATCAGTGAAGGCAGGGGGCCGTCTAATGAAAAACTGTTTTTT

V: TRBV6-5
size: many
J: TRBJ2-3
D: TRBD2
CDR3: CASSYSTGPGGGTDTQYF
DNA: TGTGCCAGCAGTTACTCGACTGGTCCGGGGGGAGGCACAGATACGCAGTATTTT

V: TRBV5-1
size: many
J: TRBJ2-3
D: .
CDR3: CASSYTGDTQYF
DNA: TGCGCCAGCAGCTACACAGGAGATACGCAGTATTTT

V: TRBV4-1
size: few
J: TRBJ1-1
D: .
CDR3: CASSPLTLNTEAFF
DNA: TGCGCCAGCAGCCCTCTCACCTTGAACACTGAAGCTTTCTTT

V: TRBV7-9
size: many
J: TRBJ2-3
D: TRBD1
CDR3: CASSDWTGAQYF
DNA: TGTGCCAGCAGCGACTGGACAGGCGCGCAGTATTTT

V: TRBV6-2/TRBV6-3
size: many
J: TRBJ2-5
D: .
CDR3: CASRRDNQQETQYF
DNA: TGTGCCAGCCGCCGGGACAATCAACAAGAGACCCAGTACTTC

V: TRBV29-1
size: .
J: TRBJ1-1
D: .
CDR3: CSVRANRVNTEAFF
DNA: TGCAGCGTTAGGGCCAACAGGGTTAACACTGAAGCTTTCTTT

V: TRBV15
size: few
J: TRBJ1-5
D: .
CDR3: CATSKGQSNQPQHF
DNA: TGTGCCACCAGCAAAGGACAGTCCAATCAGCCCCAGCATTTT

V: TRBV2
size: .
J: TRBJ2-7
D: TRBD1
CDR3: CASRGTATHYEQYF
DNA: TGTGCCAGCAGGGGGACAGCAACCCACTACGAGCAGTACTTC

V: TRBV28
size: .
J: TRBJ2-5
D: TRBD2
CDR3: CASSLIGGLGETQYF
DNA: TGTGCCAGCAGTTTAATAGGGGGACTAGGAGAGACCCAGTACTTC

V: TRBV9
size: .
J: TRBJ2-5
D: .
CDR3: CASSVSAVQETQYF
DNA: TGTGCCAGCAGCGTGTCGGCGGTCCAAGAGACCCAGTACTTC

V: TRBV4-1
size: few
J: TRBJ2-1
D: TRBD2
CDR3: CASSQSQTGGFNEQFF
DNA: TGCGCCAGCAGCCAAAGCCAGACGGGAGGGTTTAATGAGCAGTTCTTC

V: TRBV4-1
size: many
J: TRBJ1-2
D: .
CDR3: CASSLEFRGINYGYTF
DNA: TGCGCCAGCAGCCTCGAATTTAGGGGCATCAACTATGGCTACACCTTC

V: TRBV27
size: .
J: TRBJ2-7
D: TRBD1
CDR3: CASSHTLQGVEQYF
DNA: TGTGCCAGCAGTCATACACTACAGGGGGTCGAGCAGTACTTC

V: TRBV5-1
size: many
J: TRBJ2-7
D: TRBD2
CDR3: CASSGGLAENYEQYF
DNA: TGCGCCAGCAGCGGGGGACTAGCGGAGAACTACGAGCAGTACTTC

V: TRBV29-1
size: many
J: TRBJ1-3
D: .
CDR3: CSVQSGSGNTIYF
DNA: TGCAGCGTTCAGTCCGGGTCTGGAAACACCATATATTTT

V: TRBV20-1
size: many
J: TRBJ1-5
D: .
CDR3: CSARTGQQPQHF
DNA: TGCAGTGCTAGAACAGGGCAACAGCCCCAGCATTTT

V: TRBV27
size: .
J: TRBJ2-2
D: .
CDR3: CASSAPWGELFF
DNA: TGTGCCAGCAGTGCCCCCTGGGGGGAGCTGTTTTTT

V: TRBV2
size: .
J: TRBJ1-5
D: .
CDR3: CASSEVGRRQPQHF
DNA: TGTGCCAGCAGTGAGGTGGGGCGAAGGCAGCCCCAGCATTTT

V: TRBV9
size: many
J: TRBJ2-2
D: .
CDR3: CASSVGGELFF
DNA: TGTGCCAGCAGCGTTGGCGGGGAGCTGTTTTTT

V: TRBV5-1
size: few
J: TRBJ2-3
D: .
CDR3: CASRLYGATSTDTQYF
DNA: TGCGCCAGCAGGTTGTACGGGGCCACCAGCACAGATACGCAGTATTTT

V: TRBV27
size: .
J: TRBJ2-2
D: TRBD2
CDR3: CASSLLLLSGSSGELFF
DNA: TGTGCCAGCAGTCTGCTTTTGCTTAGCGGGAGCTCTGGGGAGCTGTTTTTT

V: TRBV7-8
size: few
J: TRBJ2-7
D: TRBD1
CDR3: CASSLGPRGLEQYF
DNA: TGTGCCAGCAGCTTAGGCCCAAGGGGGCTCGAGCAGTACTTC

V: TRBV12-5
size: .
J: TRBJ2-1
D: TRBD2
CDR3: CASGLVLSGSLVNEQFF
DNA: TGTGCTAGTGGTTTGGTATTGAGCGGGAGTCTAGTGAATGAGCAGTTCTTC

V: TRBV20-1
size: .
J: TRBJ2-7
D: .
CDR3: CSARDHWARGEQYF
DNA: TGCAGTGCTAGAGATCATTGGGCGCGGGGCGAGCAGTACTTC

V: TRBV19
size: .
J: TRBJ2-2
D: TRBD1
CDR3: CASSSRTGKGTGELFF
DNA: TGTGCCAGTAGCTCCCGGACAGGGAAGGGCACCGGGGAGCTGTTTTTT

V: TRBV21-1
size: .
J: TRBJ2-5
D: .
CDR3: CASSKVNQQETQYF
DNA: TGTGCCAGCAGCAAGGTCAACCAGCAAGAGACCCAGTACTTC

V: TRBV4-2
size: .
J: TRBJ2-1
D: TRBD2
CDR3: CASSPGEGGRFVEQFF
DNA: TGTGCCAGCAGCCCAGGAGAGGGCGGGAGATTTGTTGAGCAGTTCTTC

V: TRBV27
size: .
J: TRBJ2-7
D: .
CDR3: CASSPSPDYEQYF
DNA: TGTGCCAGCAGCCCATCGCCTGACTACGAGCAGTACTTC

V: TRBV12-3/TRBV12-4
size: many
J: TRBJ2-7
D: TRBD1
CDR3: CASSPRQGSGYEQYF
DNA: TGTGCCAGCAGTCCCCGACAGGGGTCGGGCTACGAGCAGTACTTC

V: TRBV15
size: .
J: TRBJ2-2
D: .
CDR3: CATSRDTRAGELFF
DNA: TGTGCCACCAGCAGAGATACCAGGGCCGGGGAGCTGTTTTTT

V: TRBV28
size: many
J: TRBJ2-3
D: TRBD2
CDR3: CASSSIRLADF
DNA: TGTGCCAGCAGTTCCATACGACTAGCGGATTTT

V: TRBV29-1
size: few
J: TRBJ1-1
D: .
CDR3: CSVGKGEGFSEAFF
DNA: TGCAGCGTTGGAAAAGGGGAAGGATTCTCTGAAGCTTTCTTT

V: TRBV28
size: many
J: TRBJ1-3
D: .
CDR3: CASRLRPLSGNTIYF
DNA: TGTGCCAGCAGACTTAGACCGCTTTCTGGAAACACCATATATTTT

V: TRBV6-1
size: many
J: TRBJ2-7
D: TRBD2
CDR3: CASRTTGGTSGYEQYF
DNA: TGTGCCAGCAGAACTACCGGCGGGACTAGCGGATACGAGCAGTACTTC

V: TRBV20-1
size: many
J: TRBJ2-5
D: TRBD2
CDR3: CSAGGTTYQETQYF
DNA: TGCAGTGCTGGAGGGACTACCTACCAAGAGACCCAGTACTTC

V: TRBV7-2
size: .
J: TRBJ2-5
D: .
CDR3: CASSLYGAGGETQYF
DNA: TGTGCCAGCAGCTTATACGGGGCCGGGGGAGAGACCCAGTACTTC

V: TRBV28
size: many
J: TRBJ1-5
D: .
CDR3: CASSLWRGSGPQHF
DNA: TGTGCCAGCAGTTTATGGCGGGGGTCAGGGCCCCAGCATTTT

V: TRBV19
size: .
J: TRBJ2-3
D: TRBD2
CDR3: CASSILAGGVDTQYF
DNA: TGTGCCAGTAGTATCCTAGCGGGAGGCGTAGATACGCAGTATTTT

V: TRBV29-1
size: many
J: TRBJ2-7
D: .
CDR3: CSVSPFGGELYEQYF
DNA: TGCAGCGTTTCTCCGTTCGGAGGGGAACTTTACGAGCAGTACTTC

V: TRBV7-9
size: many
J: TRBJ1-5
D: .
CDR3: CASSSDGNNQPQHF
DNA: TGTGCCAGCAGCTCGGACGGTAACAATCAGCCCCAGCATTTT

V: TRBV7-9
size: few
J: TRBJ2-7
D: .
CDR3: CASSPGTPSSYEQYF
DNA: TGTGCCAGCAGCCCCGGGACACCCAGCTCCTACGAGCAGTACTTC

V: TRBV15
size: .
J: TRBJ1-5
D: .
CDR3: CATSTRRWGGPGLSQPQHF
DNA: TGTGCCACCAGCACCCGAAGGTGGGGGGGCCCAGGGTTAAGTCAGCCCCAGCATTTT

V: TRBV5-1
size: many
J: TRBJ2-1
D: TRBD2
CDR3: CASSRTSAEYNEQFF
DNA: TGCGCCAGCAGCCGTACTAGCGCCGAGTACAATGAGCAGTTCTTC

V: TRBV5-1
size: few
J: TRBJ2-7
D: .
CDR3: CASSLVDNAYEQYF
DNA: TGCGCCAGCAGCTTGGTAGACAATGCCTACGAGCAGTACTTC

V: TRBV5-1
size: many
J: TRBJ1-4
D: .
CDR3: CASSLMPATNEKLFF
DNA: TGCGCCAGCAGCTTGATGCCAGCAACTAATGAAAAACTGTTTTTT

V: TRBV2
size: .
J: TRBJ2-2
D: TRBD2
CDR3: CASSEWASGNTGELFF
DNA: TGTGCCAGCAGTGAATGGGCTAGCGGGAACACCGGGGAGCTGTTTTTT

V: TRBV3-1
size: .
J: TRBJ2-5
D: .
CDR3: CASSPTEVGQETQYF
DNA: TGTGCCAGCAGCCCGACGGAAGTGGGGCAAGAGACCCAGTACTTC

V: TRBV5-1
size: many
J: TRBJ2-7
D: .
CDR3: CASSVRDGYEQYF
DNA: TGCGCCAGCAGCGTCCGGGACGGCTACGAGCAGTACTTC

V: TRBV27
size: .
J: TRBJ2-5
D: TRBD2
CDR3: CASSTASGSFQETQYF
DNA: TGTGCCAGCAGTACCGCTAGCGGGAGCTTTCAAGAGACCCAGTACTTC

V: TRBV12-3/TRBV12-4
size: .
J: TRBJ1-3
D: .
CDR3: CASSFGRLSGNTIYF
DNA: TGTGCCAGCAGTTTCGGGCGGCTCTCTGGAAACACCATATATTTT

V: TRBV6-5
size: .
J: TRBJ2-3
D: .
CDR3: CASSLRPRADTQYF
DNA: TGTGCCAGCAGTTTGCGACCTAGGGCAGATACGCAGTATTTT

V: TRBV11-2
size: few
J: TRBJ2-5
D: .
CDR3: CASSLGQGSETQYF
DNA: TGTGCCAGCAGCTTAGGCCAGGGGTCTGAGACCCAGTACTTC

V: TRBV3-1
size: many
J: TRBJ2-7
D: TRBD2
CDR3: CASSQASGTSEQYF
DNA: TGTGCCAGCAGCCAAGCTAGCGGGACTAGCGAGCAGTACTTC

V: TRBV12-3/TRBV12-4
size: few
J: TRBJ1-2
D: .
CDR3: CASSLAGPSYGYTF
DNA: TGTGCCAGCAGTTTGGCAGGGCCAAGCTATGGCTACACCTTC

V: TRBV7-2
size: few
J: TRBJ2-1
D: .
CDR3: CASSLNQQDNEQFF
DNA: TGTGCCAGCAGCCTAAACCAGCAGGACAATGAGCAGTTCTTC